A single sample gave rise to the 10 T cell receptor beta chains below, sequenced in a study of T cell changes during pregnancy in multiple sclerosis. The data were produced by immunoSEQ multiplex PCR, yet TCRdb's version contains in-frame clones alone and is incomplete. The data hold 38,000 or so clones, with approximately 90% observed a single time. The specimen was peripheral blood, collected before pregnancy. Receptors originate from a female donor with multiple sclerosis, enrolled in a pregnancy study.

The chain carries TRBV27 and TRBJ1-5, with 8 bases that match TRBD1. V shed 3 bases, J shed 2 bases, and the junction held 0 bases outside the gene matches. The CDR3 runs to 14 residues. Per the germline V gene, CDR1 is MNHEY and CDR2 is SMNVEV (reference sequence). CDR3 nucleotides: TGTGCCAGCAGTTTGACAGGGGGCAATCAGCCCCAGCATTTT. Its translation: CASSLTGGNQPQHF.

The chain joins TRBV19 to TRBJ2-7; 7 bases align to TRBD2. V gave up 4 bases and J gave up 3 bases; unmatched junction bases: 9. Looked up from germline, CDR1 is LNHDA and CDR2 is SQIVND (reference sequence). The CDR3 length is 15 residues. DNA for the CDR3: TGTGCCAGTAGTACGGGGAGCGGGGAGGTCTACGAGCAGTACTTC. Translating gives CASSTGSGEVYEQYF.

The genes are TRBV5-1 and TRBJ2-7, with D uncertain. The germline V and J ends were trimmed by 7 bases and 0 bases, with 11 bases remaining between them. Germline V CDR1 and CDR2: SGHRS, YFSETQ. This CDR3 contains 13 residues. This CDR3 reads CASGPSSSYEQYF. In nucleotides, the CDR3 is TGCGCCAGCGGCCCTTCTAGCTCCTACGAGCAGTACTTC.

The chain employs TRBV30 and TRBJ2-1, with 8 bases aligning to TRBD2. CDR3 length: 16 residues. V lost 0 bases to trimming and J lost 8 bases; unmatched junction nucleotides: 12. Germline V gene lookup returns CDR1 GTSNPN and CDR2 SVGIG (reference sequence). CDR3 in DNA: TGTGCCTGGAGTGTAGGTGGTAGCGGGATGGTTGATGAGCAGTTCTTC. The encoded protein is CAWSVGGSGMVDEQFF.

The J gene is TRBJ2-3, the V gene TRBV7-7; TRBD1 aligns across 8 bases. Trimming at V came to 1 base and at J to 0 bases, leaving 3 bases not matched to a gene. The CDR3 is 16 amino acids. The germline V gene encodes CDR1 SSHAT and CDR2 FNYEAQ (reference sequence). CDR3 in DNA: TGTGCCAGCAGCTTAGGGACAGGGTTGAGCACAGATACGCAGTATTTT. Protein product: CASSLGTGLSTDTQYF.

A single count supports this clone. The CDR3, as DNA: TGCGCCAGCAGCTTGAGGTCAGGGGGTTACGATGAGCAGTTCTTC. Its translation is CASSLRSGGYDEQFF. The chain joins TRBV5-1 to TRBJ2-1; 7 positions match TRBD1. Germline lookup yields CDR1 SGHRS and CDR2 YFSETQ. There are 15 residues in the CDR3. After removal of 1 base from V and 8 bases from J, the junction contained 9 bases not matched to a gene.

The chain carries TRBV18 and TRBJ1-2; D might be TRBD1 (6 bases). The germline V gene encodes CDR1 KGHSH and CDR2 LQKENI. The CDR3 totals 14 residues. The V and J ends lost 1 base and 0 bases respectively, with 6 bases between them. The CDR3 loop is CASSPQGANYGYTF. The CDR3 DNA reads TGTGCCAGCTCACCACAGGGGGCTAACTATGGCTACACCTTC.

The sample holds one count of this clone. This rearrangement joins TRBV15 to TRBJ2-5; 10 nucleotides line up with TRBD1. CDR1 is LNHNV and CDR2 is YYDKDF in the germline V gene (reference sequence). The CDR3 extends over 16 amino acids. J lost 1 base, V lost 3 bases, and 5 bases had no gene match. The CDR3 region is CATSSRDRGFQETQYF. CDR3 DNA sequence: TGTGCCACCAGCAGCCGGGACAGGGGATTCCAAGAGACCCAGTACTTC.

This rearrangement joins TRBV11-3 to TRBJ2-3; 11 bases fit TRBD2. The CDR3 is 16 residues long. Per the germline V gene, CDR1 is SGHNT and CDR2 is YENEEA. J was trimmed by 0 bases and V by 4 bases; bases with no gene match: 3. The chain's CDR3 is CASSSGLADSTDTQYF. Written as DNA, the CDR3 is TGTGCCAGCAGCTCGGGACTAGCGGACAGCACAGATACGCAGTATTTT.

The chain carries TRBV28 and TRBJ1-1, with 7 nucleotides matching TRBD1. CDR3 length equals 13 residues. Germline-derived CDR1 and CDR2 are MDHEN and SYDVKM. Unmatched junction bases numbered 7, after V lost 1 base and J lost 11 bases. CDR3 coding DNA: TGTGCCAGCAGTTTATTGGAGGGGGCGGGTGCTTTCTTT. Its protein product is CASSLLEGAGAFF.